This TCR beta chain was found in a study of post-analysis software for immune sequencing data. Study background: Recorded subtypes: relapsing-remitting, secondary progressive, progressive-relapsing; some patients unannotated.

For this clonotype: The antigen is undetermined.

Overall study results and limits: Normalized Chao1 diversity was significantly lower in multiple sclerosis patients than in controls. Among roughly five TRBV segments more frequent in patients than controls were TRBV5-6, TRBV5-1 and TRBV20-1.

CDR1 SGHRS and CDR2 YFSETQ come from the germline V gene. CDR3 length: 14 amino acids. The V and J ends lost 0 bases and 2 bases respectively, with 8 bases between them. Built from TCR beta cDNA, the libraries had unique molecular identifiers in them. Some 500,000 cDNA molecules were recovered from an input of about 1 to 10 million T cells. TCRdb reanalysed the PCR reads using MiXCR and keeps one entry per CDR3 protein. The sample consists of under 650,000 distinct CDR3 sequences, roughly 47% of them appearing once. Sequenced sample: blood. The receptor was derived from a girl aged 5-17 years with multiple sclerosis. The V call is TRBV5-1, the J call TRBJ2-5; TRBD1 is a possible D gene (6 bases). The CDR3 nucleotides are TGCGCCAGCAGCTTGGACAGGGAACAAGAGACCCAGTACTTC. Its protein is CASSLDREQETQYF. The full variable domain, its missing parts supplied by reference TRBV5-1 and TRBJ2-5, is KAGVTQTPRYLIKTRGQQVTLSCSPISGHRSVSWYQQTPGQGLQFLFEYFSETQRNKGNFPGRFSGRQFSNSRSEMNVSTLELGDSALYLCASSLDREQETQYFGPGTRLLVL.